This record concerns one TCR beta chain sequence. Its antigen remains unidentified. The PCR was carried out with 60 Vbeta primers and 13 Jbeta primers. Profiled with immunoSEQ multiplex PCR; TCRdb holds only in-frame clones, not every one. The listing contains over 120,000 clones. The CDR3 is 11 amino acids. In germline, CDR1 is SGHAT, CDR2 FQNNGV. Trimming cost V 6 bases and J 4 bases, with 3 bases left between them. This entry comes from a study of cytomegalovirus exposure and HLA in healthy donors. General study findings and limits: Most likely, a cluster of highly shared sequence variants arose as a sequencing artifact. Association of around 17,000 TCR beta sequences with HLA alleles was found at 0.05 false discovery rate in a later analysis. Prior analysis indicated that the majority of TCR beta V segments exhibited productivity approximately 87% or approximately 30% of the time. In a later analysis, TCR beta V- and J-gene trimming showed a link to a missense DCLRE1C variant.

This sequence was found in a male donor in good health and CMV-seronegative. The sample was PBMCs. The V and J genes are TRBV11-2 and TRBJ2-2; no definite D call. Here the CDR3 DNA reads TGTGCCAGCAGTCGCACCGGGGAGCTGTTTTTT. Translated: CASSRTGELFF.